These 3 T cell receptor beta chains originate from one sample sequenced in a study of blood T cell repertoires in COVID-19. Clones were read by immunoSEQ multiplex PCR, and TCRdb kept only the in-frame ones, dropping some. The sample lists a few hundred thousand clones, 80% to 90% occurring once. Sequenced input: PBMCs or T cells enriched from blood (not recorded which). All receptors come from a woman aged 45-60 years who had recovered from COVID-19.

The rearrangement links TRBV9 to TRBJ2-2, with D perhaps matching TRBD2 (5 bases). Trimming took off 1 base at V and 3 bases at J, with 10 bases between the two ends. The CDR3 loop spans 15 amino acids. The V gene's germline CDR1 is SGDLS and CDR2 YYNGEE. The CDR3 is CASSVNPGDTGELFF. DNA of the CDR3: TGTGCCAGCAGCGTAAACCCCGGGGACACCGGGGAGCTGTTTTTT.

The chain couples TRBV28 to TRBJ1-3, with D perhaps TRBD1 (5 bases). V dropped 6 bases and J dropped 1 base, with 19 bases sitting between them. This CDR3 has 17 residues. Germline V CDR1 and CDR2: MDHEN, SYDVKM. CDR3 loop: CASRNQGGEYSGNTIYF. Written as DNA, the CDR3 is TGTGCCAGCAGAAACCAGGGAGGGGAGTATTCTGGAAACACCATATATTTT.

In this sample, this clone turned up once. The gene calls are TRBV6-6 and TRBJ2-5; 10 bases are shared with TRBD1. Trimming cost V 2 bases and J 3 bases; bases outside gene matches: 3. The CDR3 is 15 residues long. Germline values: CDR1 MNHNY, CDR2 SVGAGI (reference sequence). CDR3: CASSYPTGGEETQYF. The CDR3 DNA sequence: TGTGCCAGCAGTTACCCGACAGGGGGCGAAGAGACCCAGTACTTC.